This T cell receptor (beta chain) came from a study of Siglec-9 on CD8 T cells in melanoma. Remarks on this clone: The target antigen is unknown.

Losses at the gene ends were 2 bases for V and 0 bases for J; bases not matched to a gene: 1. The length of the CDR3 is 16 residues. CDR1 is ENHRY and CDR2 is SYGVKD in the germline V gene. Study-wide points: An effector memory CD8+ subset marked by Siglec-9 reportedly appeared to gather in melanoma.

Method: immunoSEQ multiplex PCR; TCRdb's copy keeps in-frame clones and lacks some. The sample lists around 30,000 clones; 80% were seen once. The sequence derives from a human donor in good health. The V gene is TRBV10-3, the J gene TRBJ1-5; TRBD1 matches at 10 bases. The sample taken for sequencing was Siglec-9- CD8+ T cells sorted from blood. CDR3 sequence (DNA): TGTGCCATCAGTGAGAGACAGGGGGCTAGCAATCAGCCCCAGCATTTT. Translation: CAISERQGASNQPQHF.